This entry describes one TCR beta chain. No cognate antigen has been identified for it. No clone much larger than this one lies a single base away; base qualities are absent. The data stem from a study of cytomegalovirus exposure and HLA in healthy donors (dated by TCRdb to about 2017). Regarding the complete study: According to an earlier analysis of several hundred of the donors, about 179 million T cells yielded 100 million or so unique TCR beta sequences and approximately 280 Gb of sequence data. A later genetic analysis used genome-wide SNP genotypes for about 60% of the roughly 670 donors, treating that subset as a discovery cohort. In a later analysis, previously published TCR beta repertoires from several hundred donors were re-analyzed and high-resolution HLA genotyping was added so that TCR occurrence patterns could be studied. Rather than drawing on any new phenotypic data, the later analysis identified candidate immune exposures from TCR beta sequences and the way those sequences occurred across donors. The study aimed to test whether signatures of past pathogen exposure could be identified by cataloging public T cell receptors. Roughly five DR-DQ haplotypes were handled as single units for association and clustering because linkage in the cohort was strong. Using immunosequencing, the study profiled T cell repertoires from around 680 subjects and related those repertoires to cytomegalovirus serostatus. An earlier analysis of several hundred of the donors applied high-throughput TCR beta sequencing to assess whether each TCR beta V gene segment acted as functional or pseudogenic. On average, 235,054 unique TCR beta nucleotide sequences were sequenced per donor among a few hundred genotyped donors of the cohort, with 15% to 20% of those sequences being non-productive. Both class I and class II loci were covered by HLA typing, at four-digit resolution. Of the 300 to 500 genotyped donors, over 80% were placed in the genetic ancestry cluster associated with self-reported Caucasian donors. Donor age, sex, ethnicity and CMV serostatus were compiled alongside the repertoire data. The study combined high-throughput TCR immunosequencing, statistical association of individual TCRs with disease status, and machine learning to predict cytomegalovirus infection status. Along with the roughly 670-subject first cohort, a separate validation cohort of roughly 110 different subjects was used. An early release covering approximately 600 HLA-typed donors comprised around 300 gigabases of sequencing data and around 86 million unique TCR sequences. Every discovery cohort repertoire had been produced on one sequencing platform. Typing coverage differed by locus: A, B, C, DRB1 and DQB1 were typed in about 620-640 donors, DQA1 in approximately 520, DPA1 in 606, and DPB1 in roughly 450. Overall study results and their limits: It was suggested by the authors that the approach could potentially be generalized to other disease states and immunological phenotypes. Because counts were too low, 15 or so rarely observed V segments, including chromosome 9 orphons, were excluded from the earlier analysis of 587 of the donors. Correlated functional status among segregating V segments might be attributable to linkage disequilibrium, but an unknown experimental factor could not be ruled out. In a later analysis, HLA-associated TCR beta chains showed more clonal expansion and lower generation probabilities than non-associated chains that were equally common. A few of the identified cytomegalovirus-associated TCR beta chains were confirmed in vitro to be specific for cytomegalovirus antigens. In a later genetic analysis, a missense DCLRE1C variant was associated with V-gene and J-gene trimming of TCR beta chains, and the association was replicated in an independent cohort. While some public TCRs were present in many individuals, most TCR sequences turned up only very rarely across donors. In a later analysis, most CMV-associated TCR beta chains were found to appear HLA-restricted, with HLA associations seemingly driven largely by CMV exposure. Strong co-occurrence of HLA alleles, especially DR and DQ, made assigning TCR associations to individual alleles difficult. Presence/absence analyses assumed roughly uniform sequencing depth across donors, an assumption that may not hold. A further reported finding was that TCR beta sequences accurately predicted the HLA-A and HLA-B alleles for most subjects in the first cohort. In the study, 150 to 200 TCR beta chains were listed as associated with cytomegalovirus. Because the 87-base-pair reads could not distinguish some IMGT-functional V segments, including TRBV6-2 and TRBV6-3, those segments were excluded. The classifier was reported to diagnose cytomegalovirus status with high specificity and sensitivity in both the original and validation cohorts. A group of highly shared sequence variants was considered likely to be a technical artifact of the sequencing pipeline. According to a later analysis, TCR association rates differed among HLA loci, with DRB1 alleles showing the most associated TCRs and HLA-C alleles showing the fewest. Compared with the approximately 720-donor mean, donors in an Asian-associated ancestry cluster had fewer N-insertions in productive TCRs, according to a later genetic analysis. Specific HLA alleles were associated with some 15,000 TCR beta sequences at a false discovery rate of 0.05 in a later analysis. The only immune exposure information available for the cohort was CMV serostatus. In this cohort, only TCR beta chains were sequenced, and detectable features were limited by the absence of alpha or paired-chain data. Broadly in line with IMGT annotations, most TCR beta V segments showed up in productive rearrangements about 87% or about 30% of the time in an earlier analysis of a few hundred of the donors. Several of the top co-occurrence clusters appeared to be linked to parvovirus B19, influenza, CMV and Epstein-Barr virus, according to a later analysis. Because some donors lacked HLA typing at each locus, the association tests relied only on the typed subset.

The cohort was made up of hundreds of healthy bone marrow donors. All cohort members were sampled while nominally healthy, although unrecorded immune exposures were likely present. The donor tested CMV seropositive and was one of the 289 seropositive cohort members. Every donor gave a peripheral blood sample, and the peripheral blood mononuclear cells from that sample were used for TCR beta sequencing. Genomic DNA extraction from the blood cell samples was performed with the Qiagen DNeasy Blood Extraction Kit. The germline V gene (reference sequence) yields LNHDA for CDR1 and SQIVND for CDR2. Clipping removes 3 bases from V and 4 bases from J, with 5 as the unmatched junction base count. Measured from the cysteine to the phenylalanine, the CDR3 is 14 residues long. The kept DNA is CDR3 alone, 42 bases in frame from the first base. The library was prepared using the immunoSEQ multiplex PCR assay. A mixture of 60 forward primers for TCR Vbeta segments and 13 reverse primers for TCR Jbeta segments was used in the multiplex PCR. The CDR3 region of rearranged TCR beta genes was amplified from genomic DNA by a multiplex PCR assay. Amplified TCR beta libraries were sequenced as 87-base-pair reads on the Illumina HiSeq System. The study's processing was this. A later analysis counted about 80 million unique TCR beta chains across the 690 or so repertoires, and 10 million to 11 million of these chains were shared by at least two donors. Raw reads were error-corrected and collapsed into unique sequences with a nearest-neighbor algorithm that merged closely related sequences to remove PCR and sequencing errors. Alignment of CDR3 sequences to IMGT reference sequences was used to assign V, D and J gene segments. Each retained sequence needed at least a six-nucleotide match to both a V gene segment and a J gene segment. A rearrangement counted as productive if the CDR3 had no stop codons and remained in frame with V and J, and every other rearrangement counted as non-productive. CDR3 was defined according to IMGT convention as the region running from the second conserved V-encoded cysteine to the conserved J-encoded phenylalanine. In an earlier analysis of 500 to 650 of the donors, sequences lacking an unambiguous match to a single V gene segment were excluded. An earlier analysis of under 750 of the donors called V segments functional above 56.7% productive rearrangements and segregating when the between-donor standard deviation exceeded 5%. A statistical classification framework was developed to diagnose cytomegalovirus status using the catalog of TCR beta chain sequences. A later analysis assigned V and J genes by comparing TCR nucleotide sequences with IMGT/GENE-DB human TR gene sequences. The TCRdist pipeline was used in a later analysis to assign CDR3 sequences and most-parsimonious VDJ recombination scenarios. In a later analysis, each TCR beta chain was defined by its CDR3 amino acid sequence together with its V-gene family, and reads without a unique V-gene family were excluded. In a later analysis, around 600 highly shared, low-generation-probability nucleotide sequences were removed to address suspected cross-contamination and a sequencing artifact. In a later analysis, a clonal expansion index for each public chain was calculated from normalized within-repertoire ranks of inferred template counts. In a later analysis, generation probabilities were computed using a VDJ recombination model fitted to out-of-frame rearrangements, and the results were checked against IGoR. A later analysis scored TCR-TCR, TCR-HLA and TCR-CMV co-occurrence with hypergeometric tests, applying a repertoire-size bias correction to TCR pairs. To estimate false discovery rates, a later analysis permuted the HLA or CMV assignments 20 times. A later analysis grouped co-occurring TCRs with DBSCAN, adding TCRdist sequence similarity when clustering within HLA-allele-positive subsets. Co-occurrence clustering excluded repertoires with fewer than 30,000 or more than 120,000 public chains, plus five with anomalous nucleotide sharing. Held by TCRdb, this immuneACCESS table contains in-frame sequences only and omits some clones. Under half of the omission traces to an unresolved V gene where checked; the cause of the rest is unknown. Clone size and the V and J calls come from that table; the DNA yielded D and trimming. The sample has about 210,000 clones on record, approximately 82% of them singletons. The top ten constitute roughly a tenth of the sample.

The sample consisted of PBMCs. This TCR derives from a woman aged 50 to 60 in good health and CMV-seropositive. The rearranged segments are TRBV19 and TRBJ1-2; 7 central nucleotides agree with TRBD1. The bases are TGTGCCAGTAGTATTAGGGGGCATCTCTATGGCTACACCTTC. Its protein reads: CASSIRGHLYGYTF.